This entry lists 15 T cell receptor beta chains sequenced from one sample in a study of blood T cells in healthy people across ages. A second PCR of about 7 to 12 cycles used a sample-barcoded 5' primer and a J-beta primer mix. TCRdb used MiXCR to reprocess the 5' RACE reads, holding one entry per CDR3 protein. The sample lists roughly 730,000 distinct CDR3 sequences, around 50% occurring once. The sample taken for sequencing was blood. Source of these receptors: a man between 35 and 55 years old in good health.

In DNA form, the CDR3 reads TGCAGTGCCCAGGGACATCAAGAGACCCAGTACTTC. Amino acids: CSAQGHQETQYF. This chain links TRBV20-1 with TRBJ2-5; D perhaps matches TRBD1 (6 bases). Germline V gene data show CDR1 as DFQATT and CDR2 as SNEGSKA (reference sequence). The V end lost 6 bases, the J end lost 2 bases, and 10 bases lay between the germline ends. This CDR3 spans 12 amino acids.

As DNA, the CDR3 is TGTGCCAGCAGCCAGGACAGGATCTACGAGCAGTACTTC. As protein: CASSQDRIYEQYF. The chain couples TRBV5-4 to TRBJ2-7; 7 nucleotides line up with TRBD1. Germline values: CDR1 SGHNT, CDR2 YYREEE (reference sequence). This CDR3 is built from 13 residues. V shed 4 bases and J 3 bases; nucleotides not matched to a gene: 4.

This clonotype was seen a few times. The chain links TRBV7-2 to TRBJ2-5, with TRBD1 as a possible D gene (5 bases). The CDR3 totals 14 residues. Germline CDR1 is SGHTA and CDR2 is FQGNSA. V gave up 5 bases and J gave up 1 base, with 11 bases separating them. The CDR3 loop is CASSPFGAQETQYF. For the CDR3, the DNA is TGTGCCAGCAGCCCTTTTGGGGCCCAAGAGACCCAGTACTTC.

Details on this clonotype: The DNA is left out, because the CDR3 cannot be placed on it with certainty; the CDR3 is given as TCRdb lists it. The CDR3 sequence is CISVSEHAKRDYNEQFF. The chain couples TRBV7-5 to TRBJ2-1; the table assigns TRBD2, which was not confirmed against the DNA. TRBV7-5 is designated a pseudogene. The CDR3 comprises 17 residues, both ends counted.

The CDR3 protein is CASVNRDRGHQETQYF. In DNA form, the CDR3 reads TGTGCCAGCGTCAACCGGGACAGGGGTCACCAAGAGACCCAGTACTTC. The J gene is TRBJ2-5, the V gene TRBV6-6; 10 positions agree with TRBD1. The germline CDR1 and CDR2 sequences are MNHNY and SVGAGI (reference sequence). The CDR3 consists of 16 residues. V dropped 8 bases and J dropped 0; count of bases not matched to a gene: 9.

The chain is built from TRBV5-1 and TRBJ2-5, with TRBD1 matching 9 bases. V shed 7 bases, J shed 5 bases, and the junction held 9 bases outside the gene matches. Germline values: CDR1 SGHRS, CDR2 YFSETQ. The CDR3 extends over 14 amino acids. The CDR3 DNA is TGCGCCAGCGGCCGAACCGGGACAGGGGAGACCCAGTACTTC. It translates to CASGRTGTGETQYF.

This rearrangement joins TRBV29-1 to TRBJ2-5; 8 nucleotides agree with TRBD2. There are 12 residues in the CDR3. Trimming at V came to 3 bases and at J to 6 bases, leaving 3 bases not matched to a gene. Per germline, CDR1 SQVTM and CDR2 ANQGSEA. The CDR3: CSVDRGGQTQYF. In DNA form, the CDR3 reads TGCAGCGTTGATCGGGGGGGGCAGACCCAGTACTTC.

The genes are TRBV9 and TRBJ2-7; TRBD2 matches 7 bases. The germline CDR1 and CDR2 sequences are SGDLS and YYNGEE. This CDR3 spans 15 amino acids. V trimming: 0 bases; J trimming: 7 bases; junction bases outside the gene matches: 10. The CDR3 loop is CASSVGGSTYNEQYF. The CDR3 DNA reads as TGTGCCAGCAGCGTAGGCGGGAGCACCTACAATGAGCAGTACTTC.

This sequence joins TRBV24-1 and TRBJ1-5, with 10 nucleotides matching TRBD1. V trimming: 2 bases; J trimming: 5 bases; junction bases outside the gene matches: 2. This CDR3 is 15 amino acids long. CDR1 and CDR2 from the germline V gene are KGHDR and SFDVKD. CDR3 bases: TGTGCCACCAGTGATTGGACAGGGGGGGATCAGCCCCAGCATTTT. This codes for CATSDWTGGDQPQHF.

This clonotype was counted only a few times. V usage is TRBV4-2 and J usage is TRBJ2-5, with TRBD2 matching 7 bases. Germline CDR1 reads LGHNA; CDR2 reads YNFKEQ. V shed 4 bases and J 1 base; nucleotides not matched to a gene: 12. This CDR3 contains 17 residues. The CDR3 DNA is TGTGCCAGCAGCCTCCAAGAATTGGCGGGGGTCCAAGAGACCCAGTACTTC. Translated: CASSLQELAGVQETQYF.

The CDR3 spells CASSNPSGGYNEQFF. In DNA form, the CDR3 reads TGTGCCAGCAGCAACCCTAGCGGGGGTTACAATGAGCAGTTCTTC. V gene TRBV5-4 combines with J gene TRBJ2-1; 10 bases match TRBD2. The CDR3 consists of 15 residues. The V gene end was trimmed by 4 bases and the J gene end by 4 bases; junction bases not matched to a gene: 5. Germline CDR1 is SGHNT and CDR2 is YYREEE (reference sequence).

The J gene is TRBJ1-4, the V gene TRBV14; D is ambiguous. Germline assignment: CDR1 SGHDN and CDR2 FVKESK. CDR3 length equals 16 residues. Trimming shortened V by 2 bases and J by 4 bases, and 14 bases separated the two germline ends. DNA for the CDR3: TGTGCCAGCAGCCAATCTCCGGGAGTCTATAATGAAAAACTGTTTTTT. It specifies CASSQSPGVYNEKLFF.

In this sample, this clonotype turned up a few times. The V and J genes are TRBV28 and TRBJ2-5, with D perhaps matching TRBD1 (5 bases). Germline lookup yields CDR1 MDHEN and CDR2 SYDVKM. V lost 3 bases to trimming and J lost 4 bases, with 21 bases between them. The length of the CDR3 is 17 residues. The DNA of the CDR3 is TGTGCCAGCAGTTTCCTCCCCCGACAGCCCCATCTAGAGACCCAGTACTTC. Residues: CASSFLPRQPHLETQYF.

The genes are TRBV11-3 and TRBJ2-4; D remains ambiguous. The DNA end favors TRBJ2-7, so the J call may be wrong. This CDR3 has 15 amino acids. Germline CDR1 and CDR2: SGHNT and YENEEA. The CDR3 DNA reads TGTGCCAGCAGCTTTACTCCGGACCCCTCCTACGAGCAGTACTTC. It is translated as CASSFTPDPSYEQYF.

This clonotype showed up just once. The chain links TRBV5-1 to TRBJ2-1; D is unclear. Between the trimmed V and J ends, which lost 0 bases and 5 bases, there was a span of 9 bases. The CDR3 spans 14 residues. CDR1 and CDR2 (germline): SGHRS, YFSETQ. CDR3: CASSLAWGDNEQFF. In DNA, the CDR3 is TGCGCCAGCAGCTTGGCCTGGGGTGACAATGAGCAGTTCTTC. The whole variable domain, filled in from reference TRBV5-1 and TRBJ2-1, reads KAGVTQTPRYLIKTRGQQVTLSCSPISGHRSVSWYQQTPGQGLQFLFEYFSETQRNKGNFPGRFSGRQFSNSRSEMNVSTLELGDSALYLCASSLAWGDNEQFFGPGTRLTVL.